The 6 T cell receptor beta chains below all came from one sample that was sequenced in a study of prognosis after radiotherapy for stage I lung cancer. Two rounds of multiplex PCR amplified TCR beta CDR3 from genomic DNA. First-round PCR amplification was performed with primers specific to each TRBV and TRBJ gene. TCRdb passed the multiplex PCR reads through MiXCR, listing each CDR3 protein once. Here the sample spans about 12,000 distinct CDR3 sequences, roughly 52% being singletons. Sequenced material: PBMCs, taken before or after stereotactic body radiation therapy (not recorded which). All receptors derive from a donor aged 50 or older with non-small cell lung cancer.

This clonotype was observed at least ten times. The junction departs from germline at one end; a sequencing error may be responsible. CDR3 bases: TGTGCTAGCAGCCCACTACCCACCGGGGAGCTGTTTTTT. The encoded protein is CASSPLPTGELFF. The rearrangement uses TRBV7-7 and TRBJ2-2; D unresolved. Germline V gene data show CDR1 as SSHAT and CDR2 as FNYEAQ (reference sequence). The CDR3 is 13 residues long. Full variable domain (rest looked up from reference TRBV7-7 and TRBJ2-2): GAGVSQSPRYKVTKRGQDVTLRCDPISSHATLYWYQQALGQGPEFLTYFNYEAQPDKSGLPSDRFSAERPEGSISTLTIQRTEQRDSAMYRCASSPLPTGELFFGEGSRLTVL.

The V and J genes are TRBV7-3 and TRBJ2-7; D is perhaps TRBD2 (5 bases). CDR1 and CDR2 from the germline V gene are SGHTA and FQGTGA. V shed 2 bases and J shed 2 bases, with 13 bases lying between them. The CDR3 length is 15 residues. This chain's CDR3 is CASSLGVGATYEQYF. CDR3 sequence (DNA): TGTGCCAGCAGCTTAGGGGTGGGAGCCACCTACGAGCAGTACTTC.

CDR3 sequence reads: CASSLMGSLGTGELFF. CDR3 coding DNA: TGTGCCAGCAGCTTAATGGGGAGTTTGGGCACCGGGGAGCTGTTTTTT. The rearrangement joins TRBV7-3 to TRBJ2-2; D may be TRBD2 (5 bases). The CDR3 consists of 16 residues. Germline V gives CDR1 SGHTA, CDR2 FQGTGA. The V gene lost 1 base and the J gene lost 4 bases, with 13 bases spanning the gap.

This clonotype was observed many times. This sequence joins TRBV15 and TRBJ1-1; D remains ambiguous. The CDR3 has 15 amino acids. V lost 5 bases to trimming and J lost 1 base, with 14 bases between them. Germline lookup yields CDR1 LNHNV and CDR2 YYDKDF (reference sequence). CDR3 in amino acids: CATSPRQGGNTEAFF. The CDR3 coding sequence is TGTGCCACCAGCCCCCGACAAGGCGGGAACACTGAAGCTTTCTTT.

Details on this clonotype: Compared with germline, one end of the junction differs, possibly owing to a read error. The CDR3 DNA reads TGTGCCAGCAGCCCTACTGTGGAAGAGACACAGTGCTTC. It yields the protein CASSPTVEETQCF. The chain joins TRBV11-2 to TRBJ2-5; the D is unclear. Germline V lookup: CDR1 SGHAT, CDR2 FQNNGV. The CDR3 contains 13 residues.

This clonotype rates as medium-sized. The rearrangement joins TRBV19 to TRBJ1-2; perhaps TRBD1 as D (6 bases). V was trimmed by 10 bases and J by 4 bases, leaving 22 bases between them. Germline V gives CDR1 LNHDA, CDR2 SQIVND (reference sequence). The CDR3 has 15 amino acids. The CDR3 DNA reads TGTGCCACGTTACCCCGGGACACCCTTCCCTATGGCTACACCTTC. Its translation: CATLPRDTLPYGYTF.